This T cell receptor (beta chain) was recovered during a study of T cell responses to AZD1222 COVID-19 vaccine. This CDR3 contains 13 residues. In germline, CDR1 is SNHLY, CDR2 FYNNEI. The V and J ends lost 6 bases and 6 bases respectively, with 14 bases between them. Repertoires were generated with immunoSEQ multiplex PCR, while TCRdb's copy carries only in-frame clones and drops some. The repertoire holds more than 85,000 clones, with around 82% as singletons. The gene calls are TRBV2 and TRBJ1-2, with D possibly TRBD1 on 6 matching bases. This clonotype was obtained from an adult in good health. The sequences come from peripheral blood, collected on day 0 of AZD1222 vaccination. DNA of the CDR3: TGTGCCAGCAGATTACAGGGCGGGCATGGCTACACCTTC. Translating gives CASRLQGGHGYTF. The variable domain in full, with the rest retrieved from reference TRBV2 and TRBJ1-2, is EPEVTQTPSHQVTQMGQEVILRCVPISNHLYFYWYRQILGQKVEFLVSFYNNEISEKSEIFDDQFSVERPDGSNFTLKIRSTKLEDSAMYFCASRLQGGHGYTFGSGTRLTVV.